The text below deals with one T cell receptor (beta chain). Vbeta (60) and Jbeta (13) primers were used in the PCR. TCRdb keeps only in-frame clones here, not all; method: immunoSEQ multiplex PCR. The sample yields 150,000 to 200,000 clones, around nine tenths seen once. These donors, healthy bone marrow donors, were studied. This specimen comes from a study of cytomegalovirus exposure and HLA in healthy donors. Overall study: An analysis done earlier identified almost 120 million unique TCR beta sequences from approximately 170 million T cells.

This receptor was taken from a woman aged 18-29 years in good health and CMV-seronegative. Sequencing was done on a sample of PBMCs.

The CDR3 is CASSGELGTEAFF. As DNA, the CDR3 is TGTGCCAGCAGCGGGGAGCTCGGAACTGAAGCTTTCTTT. This sequence joins TRBV6-4 and TRBJ1-1; unclear D gene. CDR1 MRHNA and CDR2 SNTAGT come from the germline V gene. V was pared by 6 bases and J by 5 bases, with 13 bases between. The CDR3 covers 13 residues.